This entry features one TCR beta chain sequence. Which antigen it targets is not known. No quality values exist for individual bases; no much larger clone is one base distant. This sample is drawn from a study of blood T cell repertoires in COVID-19 (dated by TCRdb to the early 2020s). Turning to the overall study: Samples covering the acute and convalescent phases of COVID-19 were provided by collaborators in the United States, Italy and Spain. The material from the prospective study consisted of cDNA or gDNA derived from T cells, B-cell-depleted T cells, or PBMCs. Deeply sampled blood TCRbeta repertoires from subjects exposed to, actively infected with, or recovered from COVID-19 were included in the dataset. The repertoires were made available in a free public database intended to serve as a resource for research on the immune response to SARS-CoV-2. Samples came from the ongoing ImmuneRACE study (first 160 participants) plus 1,254 subjects from 6 global collaborators. Nearly every sample came with metadata listing a de-identified subject ID, COVID-19 status, age in years and sex. Where HLA class I and class II types were available, the types were taken from metadata supplied by the sample provider, not from assay-based typing.

The immunoSEQ Assay, a bias-controlled multiplex PCR, was used to amplify TCRbeta CDR3 regions from genomic DNA. The original pipeline was this. Within the assay, amplification of reference gene primers was used to estimate how many nucleated cells each sample contained. Sequence reads were collapsed and filtered to measure the absolute abundance of every unique TCRbeta CDR3 rearrangement. Productive Simpson clonality was computed per sample as the square root of Simpson's diversity index over productive rearrangements. Sourced from immuneACCESS, this table was stored by TCRdb with only in-frame sequences that have V and J called. A share of the clones is absent; for the studies checked, an unresolved V gene accounts for under half, and the remainder has no known explanation. The D gene and trimming were derived from the DNA, and the V and J assignments and clone size from that table. This sample lists under 200,000 clones; roughly 90% were detected once. The ten largest clones add up to 6.6% of the sample.

Enrolling through a virtual design, the prospective study's participants ranged in age from roughly 18 to 89 years and lived across some 22 United States geographic areas. Cohort assignment in the prospective study relied on participant-reported clinical history from a screening survey and a study questionnaire. For ImmuneRACE Cohort 3, a participant was defined as recovered based on two consecutive negative NP/OP PCR tests, clearance by a healthcare professional, or resolution of symptoms. In the prospective study, whole blood, serum and a nasopharyngeal or oropharyngeal swab were collected from each participant by mobile phlebotomists. Prospective study participants could optionally give additional blood draws and questionnaires over an approximately 2-month period. Before DNA extraction, prospective study blood samples were shipped either frozen or at room temperature. The germline V gene provides CDR1 MNHEY and CDR2 SVGAGI. V trim: 4 bases; J trim: 10 bases; unmatched bases: 12. The cysteine opens and the phenylalanine closes a CDR3 of 16 amino acids. The sequence is cut down to CDR3 DNA, 48 bases in frame from base 1.

General findings and caveats noted by the study authors: The quantity of clinical and demographic metadata differed by source and by participant and was supplied without curation.

Specimen: PBMCs or T cells enriched from blood (not recorded which). The receptor's source is a woman aged 45-59 years who had recovered from COVID-19. The sequence is built from TRBV6-5 and TRBJ1-6; 8 of the junction bases match TRBD1. CDR3 loop: CASSFTRTGWESPLHF. In nucleotides, the sequence is TGTGCCAGCAGTTTTACTAGGACAGGGTGGGAATCACCCCTCCACTTT.